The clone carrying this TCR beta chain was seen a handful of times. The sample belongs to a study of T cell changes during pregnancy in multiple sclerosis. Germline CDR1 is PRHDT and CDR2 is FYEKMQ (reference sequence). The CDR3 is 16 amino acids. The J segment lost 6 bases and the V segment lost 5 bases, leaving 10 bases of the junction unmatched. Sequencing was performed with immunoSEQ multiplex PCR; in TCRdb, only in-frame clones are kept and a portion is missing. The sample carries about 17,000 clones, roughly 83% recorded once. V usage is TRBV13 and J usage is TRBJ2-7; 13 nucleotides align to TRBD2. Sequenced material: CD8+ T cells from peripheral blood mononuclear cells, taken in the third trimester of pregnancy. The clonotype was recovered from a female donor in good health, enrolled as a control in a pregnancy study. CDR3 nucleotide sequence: TGTGCCAGCAGCCCGGGGGGGACTAGCGGGATTCCCGAGCAGTACTTC. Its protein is CASSPGGTSGIPEQYF.